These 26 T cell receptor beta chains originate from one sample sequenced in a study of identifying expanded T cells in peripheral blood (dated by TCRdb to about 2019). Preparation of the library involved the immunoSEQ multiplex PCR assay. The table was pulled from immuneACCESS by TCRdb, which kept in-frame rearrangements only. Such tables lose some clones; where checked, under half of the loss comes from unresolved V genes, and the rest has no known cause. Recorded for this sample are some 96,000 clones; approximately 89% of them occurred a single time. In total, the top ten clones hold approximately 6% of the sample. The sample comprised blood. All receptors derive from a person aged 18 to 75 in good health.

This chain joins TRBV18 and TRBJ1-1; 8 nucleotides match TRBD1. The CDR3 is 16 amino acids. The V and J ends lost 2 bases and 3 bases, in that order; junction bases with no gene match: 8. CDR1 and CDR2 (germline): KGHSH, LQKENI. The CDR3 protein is CASSPRSGGTDTEAFF. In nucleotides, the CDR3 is TGTGCCAGCTCACCAAGATCAGGGGGCACGGACACTGAAGCTTTCTTT.

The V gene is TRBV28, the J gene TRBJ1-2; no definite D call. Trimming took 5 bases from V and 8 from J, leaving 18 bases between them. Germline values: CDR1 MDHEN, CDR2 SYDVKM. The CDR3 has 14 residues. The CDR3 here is CASSEGSVSEGYTF. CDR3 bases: TGTGCCAGCAGTGAGGGATCCGTGAGTGAGGGCTACACCTTC.

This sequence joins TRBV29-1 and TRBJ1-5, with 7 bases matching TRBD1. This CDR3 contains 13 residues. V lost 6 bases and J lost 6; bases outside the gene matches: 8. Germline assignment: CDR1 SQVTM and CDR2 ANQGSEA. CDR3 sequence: CSVMTGIGQPQHF. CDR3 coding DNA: TGCAGCGTAATGACAGGGATCGGTCAGCCCCAGCATTTT.

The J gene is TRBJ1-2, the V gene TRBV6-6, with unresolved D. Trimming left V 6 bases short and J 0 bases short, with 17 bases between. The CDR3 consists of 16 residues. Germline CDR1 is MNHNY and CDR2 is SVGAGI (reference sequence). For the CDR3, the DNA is TGTGCCAGCAGGTCAAAATCGGACCGAGCTAACTATGGCTACACCTTC. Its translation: CASRSKSDRANYGYTF.

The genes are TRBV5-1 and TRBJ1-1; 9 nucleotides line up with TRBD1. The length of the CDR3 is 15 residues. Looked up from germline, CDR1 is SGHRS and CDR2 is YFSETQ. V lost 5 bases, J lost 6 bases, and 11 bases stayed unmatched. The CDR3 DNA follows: TGCGCCAGCAGACGTACCGGACAGGGGAGGGCTGAAGCTTTCTTT. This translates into CASRRTGQGRAEAFF. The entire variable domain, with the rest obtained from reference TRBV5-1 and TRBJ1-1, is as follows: KAGVTQTPRYLIKTRGQQVTLSCSPISGHRSVSWYQQTPGQGLQFLFEYFSETQRNKGNFPGRFSGRQFSNSRSEMNVSTLELGDSALYLCASRRTGQGRAEAFFGQGTRLTVV.

CDR3 amino acids: CASSRKGQENTGELFF. The CDR3 bases are TGTGCCAGCAGCAGAAAGGGACAGGAGAACACCGGGGAGCTGTTTTTT. The chain carries TRBV7-9 and TRBJ2-2; 8 bases agree with TRBD1. There are 16 residues in the CDR3. Germline V CDR1 and CDR2: SEHNR, FQNEAQ (reference sequence). The trim removed 5 bases at V and 1 base at J, leaving 6 bases unmatched.

CDR3 nucleotides: TGTGCCAGCAGCTTAGAGGCGGCAGTCCAGAACACTGAAGCTTTCTTT. Translation gives CASSLEAAVQNTEAFF. The chain carries TRBV7-6 and TRBJ1-1; no firm D call. With 1 base removed from V and 1 base from J, the gap between germline ends came to 13 bases. Germline CDR1 is SGHVS and CDR2 is FNYEAQ. This CDR3 contains 16 residues.

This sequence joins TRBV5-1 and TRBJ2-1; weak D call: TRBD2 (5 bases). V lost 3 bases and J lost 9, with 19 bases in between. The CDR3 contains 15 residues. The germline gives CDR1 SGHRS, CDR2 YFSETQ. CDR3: CASSSPGNSFSEQFF. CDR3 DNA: TGCGCCAGCAGCTCCCCGGGGAACAGCTTCAGTGAGCAGTTCTTC.

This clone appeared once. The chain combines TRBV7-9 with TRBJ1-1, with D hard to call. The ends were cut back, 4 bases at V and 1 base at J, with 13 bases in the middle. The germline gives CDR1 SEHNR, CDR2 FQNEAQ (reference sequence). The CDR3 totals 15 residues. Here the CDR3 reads CASSYPAGTNTEAFF. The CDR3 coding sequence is TGTGCCAGCAGCTATCCGGCGGGTACGAACACTGAAGCTTTCTTT. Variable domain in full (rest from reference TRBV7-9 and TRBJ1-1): DTGVSQNPRHKITKRGQNVTFRCDPISEHNRLYWYRQTLGQGPEFLTYFQNEAQLEKSRLLSDRFSAERPKGSFSTLEIQRTEQGDSAMYLCASSYPAGTNTEAFFGQGTRLTVV.

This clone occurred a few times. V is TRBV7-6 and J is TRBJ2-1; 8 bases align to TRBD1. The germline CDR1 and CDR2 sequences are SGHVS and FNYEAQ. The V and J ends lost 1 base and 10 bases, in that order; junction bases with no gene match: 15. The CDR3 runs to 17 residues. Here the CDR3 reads CASSLGVPGQAQGEQFF. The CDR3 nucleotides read TGTGCCAGCAGCTTAGGGGTACCGGGACAGGCCCAGGGGGAGCAGTTCTTC.

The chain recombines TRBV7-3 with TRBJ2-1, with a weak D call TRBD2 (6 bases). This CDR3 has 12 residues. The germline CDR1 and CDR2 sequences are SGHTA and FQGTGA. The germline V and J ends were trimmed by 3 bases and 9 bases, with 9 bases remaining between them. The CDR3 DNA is TGTGCCAGCAGCTTGGGGGGTGGTGAGCAGTTCTTC. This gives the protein CASSLGGGEQFF.

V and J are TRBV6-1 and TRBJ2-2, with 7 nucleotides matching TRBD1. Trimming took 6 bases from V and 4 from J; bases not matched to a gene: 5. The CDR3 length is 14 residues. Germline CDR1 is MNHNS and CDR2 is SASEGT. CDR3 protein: CASRLGQPTGELFF. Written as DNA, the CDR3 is TGTGCCAGCAGGTTGGGACAGCCCACCGGGGAGCTGTTTTTT.

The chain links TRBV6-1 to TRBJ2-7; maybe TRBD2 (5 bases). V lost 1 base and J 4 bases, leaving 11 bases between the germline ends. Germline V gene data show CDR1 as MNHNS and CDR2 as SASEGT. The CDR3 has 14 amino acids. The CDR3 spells CASSEGGLRYEQYF. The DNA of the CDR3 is TGTGCCAGCAGTGAAGGTGGACTTCGGTACGAGCAGTACTTC.

The chain's CDR3 is CASSPTGGEGTEAFF. CDR3 in DNA: TGTGCCAGCTCACCCACAGGGGGCGAGGGCACTGAAGCTTTCTTT. The rearrangement uses TRBV18 and TRBJ1-1; 9 bases are a match to TRBD1. CDR1 is KGHSH, CDR2 LQKENI, per germline. V dropped 3 bases and J dropped 4; count of bases not matched to a gene: 6. This CDR3 region has 15 residues.

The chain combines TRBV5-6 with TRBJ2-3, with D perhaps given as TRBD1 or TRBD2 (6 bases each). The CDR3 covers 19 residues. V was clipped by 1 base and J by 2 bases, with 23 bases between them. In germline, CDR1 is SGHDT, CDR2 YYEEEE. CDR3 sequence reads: CASSLYIGGKDRNTDTQYF. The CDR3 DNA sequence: TGTGCCAGCAGCTTGTATATCGGAGGGAAGGACAGAAACACAGATACGCAGTATTTT.

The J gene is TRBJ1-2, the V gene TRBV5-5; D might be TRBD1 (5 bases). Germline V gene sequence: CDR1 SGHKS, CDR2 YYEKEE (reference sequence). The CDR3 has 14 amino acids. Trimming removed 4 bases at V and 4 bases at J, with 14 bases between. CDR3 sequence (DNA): TGTGCCAGCAGCCTGGACTTACAGGTCTATGGCTACACCTTC. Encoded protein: CASSLDLQVYGYTF. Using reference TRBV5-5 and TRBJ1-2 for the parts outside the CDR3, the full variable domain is DAGVTQSPTHLIKTRGQQVTLRCSPISGHKSVSWYQQVLGQGPQFIFQYYEKEERGRGNFPDRFSARQFPNYSSELNVNALLLGDSALYLCASSLDLQVYGYTFGSGTRLTVV.

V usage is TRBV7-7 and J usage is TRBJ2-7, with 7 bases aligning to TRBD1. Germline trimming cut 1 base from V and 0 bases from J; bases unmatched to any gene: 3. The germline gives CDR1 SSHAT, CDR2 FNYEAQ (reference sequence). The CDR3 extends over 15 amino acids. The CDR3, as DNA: TGTGCCAGCAGCTTAGTACAGGGGCCCTCCTACGAGCAGTACTTC. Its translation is CASSLVQGPSYEQYF.

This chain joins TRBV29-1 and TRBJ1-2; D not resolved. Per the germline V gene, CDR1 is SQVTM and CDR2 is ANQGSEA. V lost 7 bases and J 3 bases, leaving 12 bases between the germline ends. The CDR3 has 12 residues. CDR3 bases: TGCAGCGGGACGGAAGGCGACTATGGCTACACCTTC. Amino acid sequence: CSGTEGDYGYTF.

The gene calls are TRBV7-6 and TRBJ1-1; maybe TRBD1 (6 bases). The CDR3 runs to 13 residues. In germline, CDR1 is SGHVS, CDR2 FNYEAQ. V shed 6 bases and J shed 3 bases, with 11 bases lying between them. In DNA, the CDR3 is TGTGCCAGCAGATCAGCAGGGGACACTGAAGCTTTCTTT. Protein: CASRSAGDTEAFF.

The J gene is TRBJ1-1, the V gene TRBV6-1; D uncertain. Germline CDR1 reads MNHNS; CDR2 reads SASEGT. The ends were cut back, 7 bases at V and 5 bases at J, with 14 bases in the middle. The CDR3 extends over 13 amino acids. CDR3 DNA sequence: TGTGCCAGCATTACAGTCGACGTGACTGAAGCTTTCTTT. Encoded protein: CASITVDVTEAFF.

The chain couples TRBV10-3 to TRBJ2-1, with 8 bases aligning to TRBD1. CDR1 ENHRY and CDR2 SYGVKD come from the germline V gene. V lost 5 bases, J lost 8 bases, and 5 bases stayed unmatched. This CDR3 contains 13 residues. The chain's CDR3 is CAISTGGLDEQFF. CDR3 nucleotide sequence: TGTGCCATCAGTACAGGGGGGCTAGATGAGCAGTTCTTC.

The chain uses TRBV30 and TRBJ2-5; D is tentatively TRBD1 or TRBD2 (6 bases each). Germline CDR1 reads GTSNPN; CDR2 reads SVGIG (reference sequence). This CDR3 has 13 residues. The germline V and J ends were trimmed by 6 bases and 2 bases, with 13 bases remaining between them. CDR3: CACEGGQQETQYF. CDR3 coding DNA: TGTGCCTGCGAGGGGGGACAACAAGAGACCCAGTACTTC.

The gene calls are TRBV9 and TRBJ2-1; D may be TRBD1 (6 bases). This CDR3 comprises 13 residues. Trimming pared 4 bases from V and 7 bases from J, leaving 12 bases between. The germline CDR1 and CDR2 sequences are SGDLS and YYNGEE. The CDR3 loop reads CASSNRVVNEQFF. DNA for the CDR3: TGTGCCAGCAGCAACAGGGTAGTGAATGAGCAGTTCTTC.

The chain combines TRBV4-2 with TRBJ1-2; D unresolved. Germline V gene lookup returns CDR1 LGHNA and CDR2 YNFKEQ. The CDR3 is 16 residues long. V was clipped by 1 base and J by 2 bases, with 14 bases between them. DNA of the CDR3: TGTGCCAGCAGCCAAGTCGGGCAGACCGGGAACTATGGCTACACCTTC. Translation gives CASSQVGQTGNYGYTF.

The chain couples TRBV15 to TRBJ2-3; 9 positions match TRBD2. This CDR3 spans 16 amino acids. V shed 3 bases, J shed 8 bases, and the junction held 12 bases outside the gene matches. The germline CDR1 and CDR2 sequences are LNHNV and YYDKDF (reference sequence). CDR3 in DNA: TGTGCCACCAGCAGGGGGACTAGCTTGGGGGCAGGTACGCAGTATTTT. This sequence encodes CATSRGTSLGAGTQYF.

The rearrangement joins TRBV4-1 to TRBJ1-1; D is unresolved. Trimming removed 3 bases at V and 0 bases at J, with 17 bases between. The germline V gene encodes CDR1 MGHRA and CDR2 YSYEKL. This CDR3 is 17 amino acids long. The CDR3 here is CASSQAGGRTVNTEAFF. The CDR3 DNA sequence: TGCGCCAGCAGCCAGGCTGGCGGGCGGACGGTGAACACTGAAGCTTTCTTT.